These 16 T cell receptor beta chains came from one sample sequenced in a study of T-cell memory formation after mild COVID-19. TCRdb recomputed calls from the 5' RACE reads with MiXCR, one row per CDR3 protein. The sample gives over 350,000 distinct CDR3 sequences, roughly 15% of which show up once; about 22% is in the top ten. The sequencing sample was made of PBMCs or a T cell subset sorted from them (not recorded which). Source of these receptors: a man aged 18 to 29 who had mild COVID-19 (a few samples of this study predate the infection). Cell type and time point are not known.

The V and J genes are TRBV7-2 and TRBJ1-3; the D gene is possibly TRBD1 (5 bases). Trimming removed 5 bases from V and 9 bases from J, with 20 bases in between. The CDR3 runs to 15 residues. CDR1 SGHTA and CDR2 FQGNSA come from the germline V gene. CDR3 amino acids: CASSLSGGDRGTIYF. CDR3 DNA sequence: TGTGCCAGCAGCCTAAGCGGGGGGGATCGGGGCACCATATATTTT. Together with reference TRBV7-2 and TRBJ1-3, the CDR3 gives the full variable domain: GAGVSQSPSNKVTEKGKDVELRCDPISGHTALYWYRQSLGQGLEFLIYFQGNSAPDKSGLPSDRFSAERTGGSVSTLTIQRTQQEDSAVYLCASSLSGGDRGTIYFGEGSWLTVV.

CDR3 DNA: TGTGCCAGCAGCTTCACAGGGAGGACTGAAGCTTTCTTT. Its translation: CASSFTGRTEAFF. This chain connects TRBV7-9 to TRBJ1-1, with a tentative D call TRBD1 (6 bases). Germline V gene lookup returns CDR1 SEHNR and CDR2 FQNEAQ (reference sequence). The V gene lost 3 bases and the J gene lost 5 bases, with 10 bases spanning the gap. The CDR3 loop spans 13 amino acids.

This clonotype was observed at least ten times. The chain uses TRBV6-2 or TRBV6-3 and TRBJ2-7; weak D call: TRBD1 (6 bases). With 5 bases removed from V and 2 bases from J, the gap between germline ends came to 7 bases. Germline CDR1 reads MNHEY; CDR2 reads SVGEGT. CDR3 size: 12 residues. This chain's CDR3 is CASSTGTYEQYF. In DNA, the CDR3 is TGTGCCAGCAGTACAGGGACCTACGAGCAGTACTTC.

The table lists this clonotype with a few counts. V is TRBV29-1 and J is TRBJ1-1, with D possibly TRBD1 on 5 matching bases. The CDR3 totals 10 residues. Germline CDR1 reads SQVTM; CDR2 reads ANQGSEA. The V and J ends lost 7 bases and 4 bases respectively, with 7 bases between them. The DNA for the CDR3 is TGCAGCGCAGGGTTCACTGAAGCTTTCTTT. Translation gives CSAGFTEAFF.

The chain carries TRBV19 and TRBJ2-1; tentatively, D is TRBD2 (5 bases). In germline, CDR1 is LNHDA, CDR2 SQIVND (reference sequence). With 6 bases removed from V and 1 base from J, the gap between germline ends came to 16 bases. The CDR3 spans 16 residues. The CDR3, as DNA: TGTGCCAGTAGCACCGCGGGTCCATGGTCCTACAATGAGCAGTTCTTC. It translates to CASSTAGPWSYNEQFF. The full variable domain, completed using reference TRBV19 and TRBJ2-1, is DGGITQSPKYLFRKEGQNVTLSCEQNLNHDAMYWYRQDPGQGLRLIYYSQIVNDFQKGDIAEGYSVSREKKESFPLTVTSAQKNPTAFYLCASSTAGPWSYNEQFFGPGTRLTVL.

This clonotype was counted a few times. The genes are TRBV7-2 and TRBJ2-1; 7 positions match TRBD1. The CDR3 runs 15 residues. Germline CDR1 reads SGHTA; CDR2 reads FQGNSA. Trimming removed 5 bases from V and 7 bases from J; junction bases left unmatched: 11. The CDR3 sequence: CASSLEGAVENEQFF. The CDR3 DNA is TGTGCCAGCAGCCTCGAGGGGGCGGTTGAGAATGAGCAGTTCTTC.

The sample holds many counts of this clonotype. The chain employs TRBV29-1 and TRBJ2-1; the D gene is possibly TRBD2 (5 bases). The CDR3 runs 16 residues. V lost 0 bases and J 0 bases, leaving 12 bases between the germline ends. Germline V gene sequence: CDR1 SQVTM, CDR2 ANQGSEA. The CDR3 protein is CSVEEDRGRSYNEQFF. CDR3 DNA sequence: TGCAGCGTTGAAGAAGATCGCGGGCGCTCCTACAATGAGCAGTTCTTC.

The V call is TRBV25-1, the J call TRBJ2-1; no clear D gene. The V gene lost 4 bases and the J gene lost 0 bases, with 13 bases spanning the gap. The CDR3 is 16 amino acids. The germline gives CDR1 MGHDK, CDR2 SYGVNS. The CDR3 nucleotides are TGTGCCAGCAGTGGGGCCAGGATAGACTCCTACAATGAGCAGTTCTTC. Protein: CASSGARIDSYNEQFF.

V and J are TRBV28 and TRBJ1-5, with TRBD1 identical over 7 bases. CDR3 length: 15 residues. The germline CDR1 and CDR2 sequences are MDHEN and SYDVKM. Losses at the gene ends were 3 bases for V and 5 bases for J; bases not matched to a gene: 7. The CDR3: CASSLSTGEHQPQHF. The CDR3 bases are TGTGCCAGCAGTTTGTCAACAGGGGAGCATCAGCCCCAGCATTTT.

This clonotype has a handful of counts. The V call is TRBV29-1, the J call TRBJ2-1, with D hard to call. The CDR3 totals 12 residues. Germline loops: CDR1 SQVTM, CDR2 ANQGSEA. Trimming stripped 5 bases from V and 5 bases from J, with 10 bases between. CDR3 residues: CSVLTRNNEQFF. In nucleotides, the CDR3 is TGCAGCGTTCTCACGAGGAACAATGAGCAGTTCTTC.

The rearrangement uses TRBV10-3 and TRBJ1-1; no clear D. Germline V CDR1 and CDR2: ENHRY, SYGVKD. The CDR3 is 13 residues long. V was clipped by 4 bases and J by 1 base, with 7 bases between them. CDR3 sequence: CAISGPGNTEAFF. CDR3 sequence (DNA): TGTGCCATCAGTGGCCCGGGGAACACTGAAGCTTTCTTT.

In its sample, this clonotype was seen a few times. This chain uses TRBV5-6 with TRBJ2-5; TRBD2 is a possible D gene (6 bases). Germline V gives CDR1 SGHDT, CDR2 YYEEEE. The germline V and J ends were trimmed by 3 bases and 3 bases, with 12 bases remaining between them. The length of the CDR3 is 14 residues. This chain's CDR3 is CASSSSPSEETQYF. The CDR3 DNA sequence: TGTGCCAGCAGCTCCAGCCCTAGCGAAGAGACCCAGTACTTC.

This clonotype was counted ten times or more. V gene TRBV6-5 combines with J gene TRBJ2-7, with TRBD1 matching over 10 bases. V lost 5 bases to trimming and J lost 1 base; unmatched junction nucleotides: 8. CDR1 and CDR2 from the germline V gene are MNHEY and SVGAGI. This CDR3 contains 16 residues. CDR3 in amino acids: CASSPFGTGVSYEQYF. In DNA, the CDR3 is TGTGCCAGCAGTCCCTTCGGGACAGGGGTGTCCTACGAGCAGTACTTC.

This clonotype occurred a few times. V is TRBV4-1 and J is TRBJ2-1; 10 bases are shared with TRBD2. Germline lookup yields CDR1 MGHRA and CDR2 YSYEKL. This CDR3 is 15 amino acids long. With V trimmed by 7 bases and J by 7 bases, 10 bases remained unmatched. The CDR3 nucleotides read TGCGCCAGCACCCCCCGGGTAGCGGGGGGAAATGAGCAGTTCTTC. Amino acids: CASTPRVAGGNEQFF.

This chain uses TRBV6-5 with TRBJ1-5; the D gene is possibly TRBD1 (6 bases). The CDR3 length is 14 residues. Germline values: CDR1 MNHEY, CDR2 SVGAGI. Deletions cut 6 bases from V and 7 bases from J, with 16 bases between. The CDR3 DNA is TGTGCCAGCAGCCGACTACAGGGATTGCAGCCCCAGCATTTT. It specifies CASSRLQGLQPQHF.

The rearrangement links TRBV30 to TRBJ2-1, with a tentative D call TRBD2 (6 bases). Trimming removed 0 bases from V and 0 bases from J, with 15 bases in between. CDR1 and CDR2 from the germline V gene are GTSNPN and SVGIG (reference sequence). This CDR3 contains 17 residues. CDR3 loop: CAWSVLARGYSYNEQFF. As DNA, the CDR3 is TGTGCCTGGAGTGTACTGGCGCGGGGATACTCCTACAATGAGCAGTTCTTC.